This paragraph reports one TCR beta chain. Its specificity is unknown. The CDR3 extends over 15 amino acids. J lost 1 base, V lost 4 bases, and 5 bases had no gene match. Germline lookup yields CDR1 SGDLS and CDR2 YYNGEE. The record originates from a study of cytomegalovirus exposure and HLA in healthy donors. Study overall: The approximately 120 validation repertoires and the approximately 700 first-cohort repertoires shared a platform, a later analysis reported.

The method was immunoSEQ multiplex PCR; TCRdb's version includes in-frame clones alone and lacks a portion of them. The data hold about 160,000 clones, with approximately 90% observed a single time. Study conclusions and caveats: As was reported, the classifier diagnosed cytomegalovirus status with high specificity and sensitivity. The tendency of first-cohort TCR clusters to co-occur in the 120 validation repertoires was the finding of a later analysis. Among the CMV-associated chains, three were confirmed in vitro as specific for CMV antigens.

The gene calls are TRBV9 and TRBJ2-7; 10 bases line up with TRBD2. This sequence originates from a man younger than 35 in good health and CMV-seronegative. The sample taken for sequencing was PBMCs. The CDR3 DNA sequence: TGTGCCAGCAGCACCGCTAGCGGGAGATCCTACGAGCAGTACTTC. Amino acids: CASSTASGRSYEQYF.